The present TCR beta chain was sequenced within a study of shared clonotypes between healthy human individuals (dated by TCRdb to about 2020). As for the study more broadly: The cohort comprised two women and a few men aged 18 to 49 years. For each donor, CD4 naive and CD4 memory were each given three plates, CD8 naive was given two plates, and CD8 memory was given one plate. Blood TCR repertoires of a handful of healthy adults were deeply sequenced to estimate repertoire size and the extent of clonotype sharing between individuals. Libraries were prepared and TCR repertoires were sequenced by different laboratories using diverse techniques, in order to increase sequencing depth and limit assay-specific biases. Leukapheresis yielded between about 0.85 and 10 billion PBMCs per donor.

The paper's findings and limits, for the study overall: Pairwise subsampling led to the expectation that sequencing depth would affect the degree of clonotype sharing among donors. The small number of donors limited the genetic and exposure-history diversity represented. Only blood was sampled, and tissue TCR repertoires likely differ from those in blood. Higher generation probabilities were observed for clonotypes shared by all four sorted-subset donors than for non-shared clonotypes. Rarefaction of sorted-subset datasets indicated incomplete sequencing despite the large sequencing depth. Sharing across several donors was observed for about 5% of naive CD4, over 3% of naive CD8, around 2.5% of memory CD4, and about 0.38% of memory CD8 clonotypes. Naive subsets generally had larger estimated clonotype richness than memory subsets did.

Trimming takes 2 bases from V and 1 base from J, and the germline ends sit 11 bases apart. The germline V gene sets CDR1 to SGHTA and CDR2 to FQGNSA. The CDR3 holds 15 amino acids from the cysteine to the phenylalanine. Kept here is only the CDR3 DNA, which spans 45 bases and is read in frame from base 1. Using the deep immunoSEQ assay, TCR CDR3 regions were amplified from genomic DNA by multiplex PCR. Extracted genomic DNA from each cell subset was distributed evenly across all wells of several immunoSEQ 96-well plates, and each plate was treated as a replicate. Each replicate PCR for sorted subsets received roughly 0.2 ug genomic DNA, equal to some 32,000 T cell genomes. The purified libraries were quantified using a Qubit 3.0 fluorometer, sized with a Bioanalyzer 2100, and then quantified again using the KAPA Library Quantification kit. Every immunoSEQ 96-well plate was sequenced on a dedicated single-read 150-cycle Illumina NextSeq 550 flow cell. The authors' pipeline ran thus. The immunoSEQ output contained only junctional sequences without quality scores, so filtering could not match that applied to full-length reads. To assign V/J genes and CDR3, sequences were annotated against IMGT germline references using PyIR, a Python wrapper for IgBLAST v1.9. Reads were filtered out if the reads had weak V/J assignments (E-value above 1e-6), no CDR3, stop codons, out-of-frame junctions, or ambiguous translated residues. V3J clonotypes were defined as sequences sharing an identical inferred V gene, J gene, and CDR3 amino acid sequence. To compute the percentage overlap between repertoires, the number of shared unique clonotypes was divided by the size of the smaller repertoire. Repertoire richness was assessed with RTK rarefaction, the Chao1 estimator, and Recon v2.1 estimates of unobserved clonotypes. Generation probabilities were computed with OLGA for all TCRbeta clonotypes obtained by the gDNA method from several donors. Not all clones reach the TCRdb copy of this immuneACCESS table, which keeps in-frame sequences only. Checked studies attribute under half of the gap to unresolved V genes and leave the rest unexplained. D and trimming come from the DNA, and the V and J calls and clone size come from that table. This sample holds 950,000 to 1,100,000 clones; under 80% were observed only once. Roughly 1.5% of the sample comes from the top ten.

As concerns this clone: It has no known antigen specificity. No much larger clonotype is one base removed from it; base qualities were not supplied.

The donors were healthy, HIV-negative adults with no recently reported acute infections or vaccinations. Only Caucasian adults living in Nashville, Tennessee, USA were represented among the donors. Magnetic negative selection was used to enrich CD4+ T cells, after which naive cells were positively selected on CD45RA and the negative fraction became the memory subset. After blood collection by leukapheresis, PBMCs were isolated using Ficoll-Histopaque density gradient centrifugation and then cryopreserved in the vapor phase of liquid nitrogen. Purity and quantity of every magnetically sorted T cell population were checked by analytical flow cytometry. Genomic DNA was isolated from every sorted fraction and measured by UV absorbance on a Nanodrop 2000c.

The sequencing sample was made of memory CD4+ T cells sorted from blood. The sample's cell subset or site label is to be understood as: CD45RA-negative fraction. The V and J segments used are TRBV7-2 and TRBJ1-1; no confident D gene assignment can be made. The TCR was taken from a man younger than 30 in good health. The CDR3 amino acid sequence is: CASSLSWGRNTEAFF. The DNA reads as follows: TGTGCCAGCAGCTTATCGTGGGGTCGGAACACTGAAGCTTTCTTT.